The 32 T cell receptor beta chains below all came from one sample that was sequenced in a study of blood T cell repertoires in COVID-19. Data came from immunoSEQ multiplex PCR; TCRdb stores just in-frame clones and leaves some out. Of 150,000 to 200,000 clones listed, about 88% were seen once; the top ten hold 0.99%. Sequencing used peripheral blood. The receptors originated from a man in his late teens or twenties with acute or convalescent COVID-19.

This rearrangement joins TRBV7-9 to TRBJ2-7; maybe TRBD1 (5 bases). V dropped 1 base and J dropped 1 base, with 8 bases sitting between them. The CDR3 consists of 14 residues. Germline V lookup: CDR1 SEHNR, CDR2 FQNEAQ (reference sequence). Here the CDR3 reads CASSLGTSSYEQYF. CDR3 bases: TGTGCCAGCAGCTTAGGGACAAGTTCCTACGAGCAGTACTTC.

The rearrangement uses TRBV5-8 and TRBJ1-2; 7 bases fit TRBD1. The CDR3 runs 14 residues. J was trimmed by 0 bases and V by 5 bases; bases with no gene match: 4. The germline V gene has CDR1 SGHTS and CDR2 YDEGEE. The chain's CDR3 is CASRRTGANYGYTF. Here the CDR3 DNA reads TGTGCCAGCAGACGGACAGGCGCTAACTATGGCTACACCTTC.

J is TRBJ2-7 and V is TRBV15, with D maybe TRBD2 (6 bases). V lost 0 bases to trimming and J lost 4 bases, with 13 bases between them. In germline, CDR1 is LNHNV, CDR2 YYDKDF (reference sequence). The CDR3 has 15 amino acids. DNA for the CDR3: TGTGCCACCAGCAGAGATTCGGGCGGGACGTACGAGCAGTACTTC. Its protein is CATSRDSGGTYEQYF.

This chain links TRBV4-1 with TRBJ1-3; D unresolved. CDR1 is MGHRA and CDR2 is YSYEKL in the germline V gene. Trimming pared 0 bases from V and 0 bases from J, leaving 9 bases between. The CDR3 totals 16 residues. CDR3 bases: TGCGCCAGCAGCCAAGATAGCGCTATCTCTGGAAACACCATATATTTT. As protein: CASSQDSAISGNTIYF.

V and J are TRBV11-2 and TRBJ2-2; D is uncertain. V was cut by 6 bases and J by 3 bases, with 11 bases left in between. The V gene's germline CDR1 is SGHAT and CDR2 FQNNGV. The CDR3 covers 14 residues. CDR3 sequence (DNA): TGTGCCAGCAGACTGAGGAGCGACACCGGGGAGCTGTTTTTT. Amino acid sequence: CASRLRSDTGELFF. Full variable domain (remainder filled in from reference TRBV11-2 and TRBJ2-2): EAGVAQSPRYKIIEKRQSVAFWCNPISGHATLYWYQQILGQGPKLLIQFQNNGVVDDSQLPKDRFSAERLKGVDSTLKIQPAKLEDSAVYLCASRLRSDTGELFFGEGSRLTVL.

This clone was seen only a few times. The rearrangement uses TRBV28 and TRBJ1-1; TRBD1 agrees at 9 bases. The CDR3 sequence is 16 residues long. CDR1 and CDR2 from the germline V gene are MDHEN and SYDVKM. J was trimmed by 0 bases and V by 5 bases; bases with no gene match: 7. As DNA, the CDR3 is TGTGCCAGCAGTATAGGCGGACAGGGGATGAACACTGAAGCTTTCTTT. Translated: CASSIGGQGMNTEAFF.

The V and J genes are TRBV7-3 and TRBJ1-1; D might be TRBD1 (5 bases). The CDR3 length is 14 residues. Germline lookup yields CDR1 SGHTA and CDR2 FQGTGA. V dropped 0 bases and J dropped 1 base, with 6 bases sitting between them. The CDR3 reads CASSLTGANTEAFF. CDR3 DNA: TGTGCCAGCAGCTTAACAGGGGCGAACACTGAAGCTTTCTTT.

This chain links TRBV6-5 with TRBJ1-2, with D possibly TRBD1 on 6 matching bases. The V end was cut by 6 bases, the J end by 5 bases, with 13 bases between. The length of the CDR3 is 13 residues. CDR1 and CDR2 from the germline V gene are MNHEY and SVGAGI. The CDR3 nucleotides are TGTGCCAGCAGGCTGGACAGTCTGTATGGCTACACCTTC. Protein: CASRLDSLYGYTF.

V gene TRBV5-5 combines with J gene TRBJ2-3; TRBD1 matches 8 bases. V shed 5 bases and J 0 bases; nucleotides not matched to a gene: 20. The CDR3 is 20 residues long. The germline V gene encodes CDR1 SGHKS and CDR2 YYEKEE (reference sequence). The CDR3 is CASRIKTDRGDLRSTDTQYF. In nucleotides, the CDR3 is TGTGCCAGCAGAATTAAGACTGACAGGGGAGACCTCCGGAGCACAGATACGCAGTATTTT.

The rearrangement uses TRBV19 and TRBJ1-5, with TRBD1 as a possible D gene (5 bases). The CDR3 is 12 residues long. Germline V CDR1 and CDR2: LNHDA, SQIVND (reference sequence). The ends were cut back, 7 bases at V and 5 bases at J, with 9 bases in the middle. This chain's CDR3 is CASTQGYQPQHF. The CDR3 DNA sequence: TGTGCCAGTACCCAGGGCTATCAGCCCCAGCATTTT.

V and J are TRBV19 and TRBJ2-1; 11 positions agree with TRBD2. J gave up 8 bases and V 6 bases, and 6 bases lay outside the gene matches. The CDR3 is 14 amino acids. Looked up from germline, CDR1 is LNHDA and CDR2 is SQIVND (reference sequence). The CDR3 region is CASRNLAGGDEQFF. Here the CDR3 DNA reads TGTGCCAGTAGGAATCTAGCGGGGGGCGATGAGCAGTTCTTC. Full variable domain (remainder filled in from reference TRBV19 and TRBJ2-1): DGGITQSPKYLFRKEGQNVTLSCEQNLNHDAMYWYRQDPGQGLRLIYYSQIVNDFQKGDIAEGYSVSREKKESFPLTVTSAQKNPTAFYLCASRNLAGGDEQFFGPGTRLTVL.

This sequence joins TRBV2 and TRBJ2-1; 9 bases align to TRBD1. This CDR3 is built from 15 residues. The ends lost 9 bases at V and 4 bases at J; junction bases unmatched: 10. CDR1 and CDR2 (germline): SNHLY, FYNNEI. This CDR3 is CASLSLGQGYNEQFF. Written as DNA, the CDR3 is TGTGCCAGTCTTTCATTAGGACAGGGGTACAATGAGCAGTTCTTC. The whole variable domain, filled in from reference TRBV2 and TRBJ2-1, reads EPEVTQTPSHQVTQMGQEVILRCVPISNHLYFYWYRQILGQKVEFLVSFYNNEISEKSEIFDDQFSVERPDGSNFTLKIRSTKLEDSAMYFCASLSLGQGYNEQFFGPGTRLTVL.

The V gene is TRBV19, the J gene TRBJ2-4; D is unresolved. This CDR3 contains 15 residues. Germline V gene sequence: CDR1 LNHDA, CDR2 SQIVND (reference sequence). V was shortened by 4 bases and J by 3 bases, with 13 bases between the two germline ends. CDR3 sequence: CASSTTKLGKNIQYF. DNA of the CDR3: TGTGCCAGTAGTACGACAAAATTAGGCAAAAACATTCAGTACTTC.

The CDR3 nucleotides read TGTGCCAGTAGTATTACAGGGAGCATCACTAATGAAAAACTGTTTTTT. This codes for CASSITGSITNEKLFF. The chain carries TRBV19 and TRBJ1-4; possibly TRBD1 for D (6 bases). Germline V CDR1 and CDR2: LNHDA, SQIVND (reference sequence). Between the trimmed V and J ends, which lost 3 bases and 2 bases, there was a span of 13 bases. This CDR3 is 16 amino acids long.

V usage is TRBV6-5 and J usage is TRBJ2-2; D is undetermined. From germline, CDR1 is MNHEY and CDR2 SVGAGI. This CDR3 spans 13 amino acids. V was trimmed by 6 bases and J by 2 bases, leaving 7 bases between them. CDR3 region: CASSQHNTGELFF. The CDR3 region has the DNA TGTGCCAGCAGCCAACATAACACCGGGGAGCTGTTTTTT.

The gene calls are TRBV6-5 and TRBJ2-5, with 7 bases that match TRBD2. The CDR3 totals 14 residues. V dropped 4 bases and J dropped 0; count of bases not matched to a gene: 2. Germline values: CDR1 MNHEY, CDR2 SVGAGI. CDR3 sequence (DNA): TGTGCCAGCAGTTCCCGGGGGGACCAAGAGACCCAGTACTTC. It codes for CASSSRGDQETQYF.

V and J are TRBV24-1 and TRBJ2-7, with TRBD1 identical over 7 bases. CDR3 size: 15 residues. CDR1 and CDR2 from the germline V gene are KGHDR and SFDVKD. Unmatched junction bases numbered 11, after V lost 5 bases and J lost 5 bases. CDR3 DNA sequence: TGTGCCACCAGTGCCTCAGGGGGACAGTACAACGAGCAGTACTTC. Its protein product is CATSASGGQYNEQYF.

The chain has TRBV9 and TRBJ2-4, with a possible D match to TRBD2 (6 bases). V was cut by 0 bases and J by 2 bases, with 15 bases left in between. Germline CDR1 and CDR2: SGDLS and YYNGEE. This CDR3 is built from 17 residues. CDR3 nucleotides: TGTGCCAGCAGCGTAGGGGAGGCAGGGTGGACCAAAAACATTCAGTACTTC. Residues: CASSVGEAGWTKNIQYF.

J is TRBJ2-2 and V is TRBV28, with 9 nucleotides matching TRBD1. Germline values: CDR1 MDHEN, CDR2 SYDVKM. The CDR3 has 16 residues. The ends lost 5 bases at V and 8 bases at J; junction bases unmatched: 12. The CDR3 sequence is CASSPWDRAETGELFF. CDR3 in DNA: TGTGCCAGCAGTCCCTGGGACAGGGCGGAGACGGGGGAGCTGTTTTTT.

This sequence joins TRBV3-1 (or the pseudogene TRBV3-2) and TRBJ1-1, with D uncertain. This CDR3 is built from 13 residues. The V gene's germline CDR1 is LGHDT and CDR2 YNNKEL (reference sequence). The V end lost 1 base, the J end lost 4 bases, and 7 bases lay between the germline ends. The CDR3 loop reads CASSQGVVTEAFF. For the CDR3, the DNA is TGTGCCAGCAGCCAAGGCGTCGTCACTGAAGCTTTCTTT.

The rearrangement links TRBV11-2 to TRBJ2-3; 7 nucleotides agree with TRBD1. V trimming: 5 bases; J trimming: 3 bases; junction bases outside the gene matches: 5. This CDR3 spans 14 amino acids. CDR1 SGHAT and CDR2 FQNNGV come from the germline V gene. CDR3 sequence reads: CASSLGQTTDTQYF. The CDR3, as DNA: TGTGCCAGCAGCCTGGGACAGACGACAGATACGCAGTATTTT.

CDR3 sequence: CASSQAQGDGYTF. DNA for the CDR3: TGCGCCAGCAGCCAAGCTCAGGGTGACGGCTACACCTTC. The gene calls are TRBV4-1 and TRBJ1-2, with a possible D match to TRBD1 (5 bases). V was pared by 1 base and J by 8 bases, with 11 bases between. This CDR3 has 13 amino acids. CDR1 and CDR2 (germline): MGHRA, YSYEKL.

The chain employs TRBV6-6 and TRBJ1-1, with D possibly TRBD1 on 6 matching bases. Germline V gives CDR1 MNHNY, CDR2 SVGAGI (reference sequence). Trimming shortened V by 7 bases and J by 10 bases, and 19 bases separated the two germline ends. CDR3 length: 13 residues. In DNA, the CDR3 is TGTGCCAGCAAAGAGTATCAACAGGGTTCAGCTTTCTTT. Translation gives CASKEYQQGSAFF.

Comments on this clone: Other DNA sequences of this sample code for an identical CDR3. The chain joins TRBV28 to TRBJ1-1, with unresolved D. Trimming removed 2 bases at V and 0 bases at J, with 4 bases between. The germline gives CDR1 MDHEN, CDR2 SYDVKM. This CDR3 region has 13 residues. In nucleotides, the CDR3 is TGTGCCAGCAGTTTAGCAGTGAACACTGAAGCTTTCTTT. Translating it yields CASSLAVNTEAFF.

The V gene is TRBV18, the J gene TRBJ1-4, with 7 bases lining up with TRBD1. The V segment lost 1 base and the J segment 5 bases; nucleotides outside the gene matches: 7. This CDR3 region has 16 residues. Germline CDR1 reads KGHSH; CDR2 reads LQKENI. The CDR3: CASSPLPSGGNEKLFF. CDR3 nucleotides: TGTGCCAGCTCACCACTACCCTCAGGGGGAAATGAAAAACTGTTTTTT.

The chain joins TRBV24-1 to TRBJ2-5, with TRBD1 identical over 10 bases. Germline V lookup: CDR1 KGHDR, CDR2 SFDVKD. The CDR3 has 15 amino acids. V dropped 6 bases and J dropped 4; count of bases not matched to a gene: 7. The CDR3 DNA sequence: TGTGCCACCAGTACCAGACAGGGGGCCGGAGAGACCCAGTACTTC. It codes for CATSTRQGAGETQYF.

This clone came up once. The rearrangement joins TRBV3-1 (or the pseudogene TRBV3-2) to TRBJ1-2; D is uncertain. Germline lookup yields CDR1 LGHDT and CDR2 YNNKEL (reference sequence). Trimming left V 2 bases short and J 3 bases short, with 7 bases between. This CDR3 spans 13 amino acids. The chain's CDR3 is CASSQQLDYGYTF. In nucleotides, the CDR3 is TGTGCCAGCAGCCAACAACTGGACTATGGCTACACCTTC.

The V call is TRBV25-1, the J call TRBJ1-2, with 9 bases aligning to TRBD1. Trimming removed 2 bases from V and 4 bases from J; junction bases left unmatched: 11. The CDR3 runs to 17 residues. Germline V gene sequence: CDR1 MGHDK, CDR2 SYGVNS. CDR3 sequence reads: CASSEGTGPQWGYGYTF. CDR3 nucleotides: TGTGCCAGCAGTGAAGGGACAGGGCCTCAATGGGGCTATGGCTACACCTTC.

This rearrangement joins TRBV6-5 to TRBJ2-3; TRBD1 matches at 8 bases. Germline CDR1 is MNHEY and CDR2 is SVGAGI. The CDR3 has 13 residues. V trimming: 8 bases; J trimming: 3 bases; junction bases outside the gene matches: 4. CDR3 sequence: CASGGQETDTQYF. The CDR3 DNA follows: TGTGCCAGCGGGGGACAGGAGACAGATACGCAGTATTTT.

The chain has TRBV4-1 and TRBJ1-2; 8 bases are shared with TRBD1. Germline V gene sequence: CDR1 MGHRA, CDR2 YSYEKL. CDR3 length: 15 amino acids. Trimming took 2 bases from V and 5 from J; bases not matched to a gene: 7. For the CDR3, the DNA is TGCGCCAGCAGCCAACCCGACAGGGGTGAATATGGCTACACCTTC. It codes for CASSQPDRGEYGYTF.

This clone was seen a handful of times. The chain carries TRBV29-1 and TRBJ1-1; 8 nucleotides agree with TRBD1. CDR1 is SQVTM, CDR2 ANQGSEA, per germline. V was clipped by 6 bases and J by 4 bases; unmatched bases: 4. The CDR3 length is 12 residues. Here the CDR3 DNA reads TGCAGCGTCGACAGGGGAGGCACTGAAGCTTTCTTT. This sequence encodes CSVDRGGTEAFF.

The CDR3 DNA follows: TGTGCCAGCAGTGCCGGAAGAACAGGGATGGAGACCCAGTACTTC. Its translation is CASSAGRTGMETQYF. The gene calls are TRBV2 and TRBJ2-5, with D maybe TRBD1 (6 bases). Germline V gene lookup returns CDR1 SNHLY and CDR2 FYNNEI. Deletions cut 4 bases from V and 5 bases from J, with 17 bases between. The CDR3 contains 15 residues.